This T cell receptor beta chain was recovered during a study of CD8+ T cells in alopecia areata. Background on the study: Administration of oral tofacitinib to treated patients was at 5 to 10 mg twice daily.

RNA extraction was followed by reverse transcription into cDNA, which acted as the sequencing template. Profiled with immunoSEQ multiplex PCR; TCRdb holds only in-frame clones, not every one. The profile covers 150,000 or so clones, with roughly 50% appearing a single time and roughly 15% taken by the ten largest. Specified treatment: oral pan-JAK inhibitor, 5-10 mg twice daily. General study findings and limits: Sequences from scalp samples also cover resident alphabeta T cells of normal skin. Lesional scalp, especially alopecia totalis/universalis, showed higher clonality than normal scalp. Numerous clones, expanded in lesions, remained in scalp and blood during tofacitinib.

This clone was seen a handful of times. The antigen is unknown. The source of this sequence is a human donor with alopecia areata. The sample in question was CD8+ T cells sorted from blood, obtained at week 4, from a patient treated with tofacitinib.

Here the CDR3 DNA reads TGTGCCAGCAGCCCTGCAGGGGGAGGGAACGAGCAGTACTTC. Translation gives CASSPAGGGNEQYF. The chain employs TRBV9 and TRBJ2-7; possibly TRBD1 or TRBD2 for D (7 bases each). Germline CDR1 reads SGDLS; CDR2 reads YYNGEE. Trimming took 4 bases from V and 5 from J, leaving 16 bases between them. There are 14 residues in the CDR3.